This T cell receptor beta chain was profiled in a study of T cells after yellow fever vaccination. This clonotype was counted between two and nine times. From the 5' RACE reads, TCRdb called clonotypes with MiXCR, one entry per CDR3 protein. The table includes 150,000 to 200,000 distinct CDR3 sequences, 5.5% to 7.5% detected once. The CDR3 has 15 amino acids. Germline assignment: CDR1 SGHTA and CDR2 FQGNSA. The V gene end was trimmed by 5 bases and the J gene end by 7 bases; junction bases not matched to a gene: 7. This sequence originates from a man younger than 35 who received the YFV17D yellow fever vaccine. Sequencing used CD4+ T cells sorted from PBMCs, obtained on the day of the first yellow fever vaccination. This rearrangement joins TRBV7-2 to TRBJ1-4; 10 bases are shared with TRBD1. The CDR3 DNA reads TGTGCCAGCAGCGGGGGACAGGGGCGGGGTGAAAAACTGTTTTTT. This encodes CASSGGQGRGEKLFF.